A selection of T cell receptor beta chains follows, all from one sample in a study of blood T cell repertoires in COVID-19. Here immunoSEQ multiplex PCR was the method, and the copy in TCRdb shows in-frame clones only, minus some. The sample includes about 88,000 clones, about 92% of them seen just once. The sample taken for sequencing was peripheral blood. The receptors come from a man between 18 and 29 years old with COVID-19, enrolled during active disease. Each CDR3 is given with its conserved first and last residue. The D gene is left open where the match is weak. Some rows mark clone size as missing; the rest say once, few, many or name a class of expanded clone.

size,J,D,V,CDR3,DNA
.,TRBJ2-7,TRBD1,TRBV19,CASSTGQGSYEQYF,TGTGCCAGTAGTACGGGACAGGGATCGTACGAGCAGTACTTC
.,TRBJ2-2,TRBD1,TRBV27,CASSLSTGGNTGELFF,TGTGCCAGCAGTTTATCGACAGGGGGGAACACCGGGGAGCTGTTTTTT
once,TRBJ1-2,TRBD1,TRBV28,CASPREVQGVDGYTF,TGTGCCAGCCCCAGGGAAGTCCAGGGGGTGGATGGCTACACCTTC
.,TRBJ2-2,.,TRBV2,CASSVNLQDTGELFF,TGTGCCAGCAGTGTTAACTTGCAGGACACCGGGGAGCTGTTTTTT
.,TRBJ2-1,.,TRBV11-2,CASSLLFSGTNEQFF,TGTGCCAGCAGCTTACTCTTTAGCGGTACCAATGAGCAGTTCTTC
.,TRBJ2-5,.,TRBV18,CASSPDRKETQYF,TGTGCCAGCTCACCGGACAGAAAAGAGACCCAGTACTTC
.,TRBJ2-1,TRBD1,TRBV28,CASSPLVDRGWSYNEQFF,TGTGCCAGCAGTCCTTTAGTAGACAGGGGGTGGTCCTACAATGAGCAGTTCTTC
few,TRBJ1-6,.,TRBV5-1,CASSPIDNSPLHF,TGCGCCAGCAGCCCCATAGATAATTCACCCCTCCACTTT
.,TRBJ1-1,.,TRBV9,CASTPWEGMVTEAFF,TGTGCCAGCACTCCGTGGGAGGGAATGGTCACTGAAGCTTTCTTT
.,TRBJ2-3,TRBD2,TRBV29-1,CSVEDSGRASDTQYF,TGCAGCGTTGAAGATAGCGGGAGGGCCTCAGATACGCAGTATTTT
.,TRBJ1-5,TRBD1,TRBV28,CASGRDRVGNQPQHF,TGTGCCAGCGGCCGGGACAGGGTAGGCAATCAGCCCCAGCATTTT
.,TRBJ2-3,TRBD1,TRBV27,CASSGSLLQTGVTDTQYF,TGTGCCAGCAGTGGATCGCTTTTGCAGACAGGGGTTACAGATACGCAGTATTTT
.,TRBJ2-7,TRBD2,TRBV29-1,CSGGLADEQYF,TGCAGCGGGGGACTAGCTGACGAGCAGTACTTC
.,TRBJ1-2,TRBD1,TRBV4-3,CASSHIYEQGAGGYTF,TGCGCCAGCAGCCACATTTATGAACAGGGGGCCGGTGGCTACACCTTC
.,TRBJ2-1,TRBD1,TRBV18,CASSPPGTGGDEQFF,TGTGCCAGCTCACCCCCCGGGACAGGGGGCGATGAGCAGTTCTTC
.,TRBJ2-1,TRBD2,TRBV5-1,CASSLVGGTNEQFF,TGCGCCAGCAGCTTGGTGGGGGGGACCAATGAGCAGTTCTTC
.,TRBJ1-1,.,TRBV19,CASSPRRDIKNTEAFF,TGTGCCAGTAGTCCTAGACGGGACATTAAGAACACTGAAGCTTTCTTT
.,TRBJ2-7,TRBD1,TRBV7-2,CASSLAGTGQYEQYF,TGTGCCAGCAGCTTAGCCGGGACAGGGCAGTACGAGCAGTACTTC
.,TRBJ1-3,.,TRBV2,CASNENRYGHTSGNTIYF,TGTGCCAGCAACGAAAACAGATATGGACACACCTCTGGAAACACCATATATTTT
.,TRBJ2-7,TRBD1,TRBV13,CASSSSGQTYEQYF,TGTGCCAGCAGCTCCTCGGGACAGACCTACGAGCAGTACTTC
once,TRBJ2-6,.,TRBV7-3,CASSLQGITGANVLTF,TGTGCCAGCAGCTTACAGGGGATAACTGGGGCCAACGTCCTGACTTTC
.,TRBJ2-7,TRBD2,TRBV7-2,CASSESSGSPSEQYF,TGTGCCAGCAGCGAGAGTAGCGGGAGCCCCTCTGAGCAGTACTTC
.,TRBJ2-6,TRBD2,TRBV6-6,CASSSITGGDGHHGANVLTF,TGTGCCAGCAGCTCCATTACGGGAGGGGACGGCCATCATGGGGCCAACGTCCTGACTTTC
.,TRBJ2-7,TRBD1,TRBV6-2/TRBV6-3,CASSSGQGTYEQYF,TGTGCCAGCAGCTCGGGACAGGGAACCTACGAGCAGTACTTC
.,TRBJ2-7,TRBD2,TRBV18,CASSLSGRAYEQYF,TGTGCCAGCTCCCTCTCCGGGAGGGCCTACGAGCAGTACTTC
.,TRBJ2-3,TRBD2,TRBV10-3,CAIMGRTSGATSTDTQYF,TGTGCCATCATGGGTAGGACTAGCGGGGCCACTAGCACAGATACGCAGTATTTT
.,TRBJ2-7,.,TRBV27,CASSLLRTRYEQYF,TGTGCCAGCAGTTTATTGAGGACTCGGTACGAGCAGTACTTC
.,TRBJ2-7,TRBD2,TRBV7-8,CASRDGGRYEQYF,TGTGCCAGCAGGGATGGCGGGAGGTACGAGCAGTACTTC
.,TRBJ2-2,.,TRBV24-1,CATSDRRGPPPNTGELFF,TGTGCCACCAGTGATAGGAGGGGGCCCCCTCCGAACACCGGGGAGCTGTTTTTT
once,TRBJ2-5,.,TRBV18,CASSPETVETQYF,TGTGCCAGCTCACCCGAGACTGTAGAGACCCAGTACTTC
.,TRBJ2-3,TRBD2,TRBV20-1,CSASDSGRSTDTQYF,TGCAGTGCTAGTGACAGCGGGAGAAGCACAGATACGCAGTATTTT
.,TRBJ2-6,TRBD1,TRBV4-1,CASSLLGQGASGANVLTF,TGCGCCAGCAGCCTTTTGGGACAGGGGGCTTCCGGGGCCAACGTCCTGACTTTC
.,TRBJ2-6,.,TRBV5-5,CASSLRPGTGANVLTF,TGTGCCAGCAGCTTGCGGCCCGGGACTGGGGCCAACGTCCTGACTTTC
.,TRBJ2-1,TRBD2,TRBV7-9,CASSFPTSGRTSYNEQFF,TGTGCCAGCAGCTTCCCGACTAGCGGGAGGACCTCCTACAATGAGCAGTTCTTC
.,TRBJ1-1,.,TRBV7-2,CASSLGGTLGAFF,TGTGCCAGCAGCTTGGGAGGGACCTTAGGAGCTTTCTTT
.,TRBJ2-5,TRBD1,TRBV28,CASSFALGQRETQYF,TGTGCCAGCAGTTTTGCTTTGGGACAGAGAGAGACCCAGTACTTC
.,TRBJ2-1,.,TRBV20-1,CSASVTGYEQFF,TGCAGTGCTAGTGTTACAGGTTATGAGCAGTTCTTC
.,TRBJ1-1,.,TRBV28,CASSLALTAAEAFF,TGTGCCAGCAGTTTAGCCCTGACAGCCGCTGAAGCTTTCTTT
.,TRBJ2-1,.,TRBV18,CASSPLEIHEQFF,TGTGCCAGCTCACCTTTGGAGATTCATGAGCAGTTCTTC
once,TRBJ2-2,.,TRBV19,CASSIGRLAGTGELFF,TGTGCCAGTAGTATTGGTCGGCTGGCAGGCACCGGGGAGCTGTTTTTT
.,TRBJ2-1,.,TRBV12-3/TRBV12-4,CASSFPGNEQFF,TGTGCCAGCAGTTTTCCGGGCAATGAGCAGTTCTTC
.,TRBJ1-1,.,TRBV6-5,CASSYPLGEAFF,TGTGCCAGCAGTTACCCCCTAGGAGAAGCTTTCTTT
.,TRBJ2-2,.,TRBV24-1,CATRGGGELFF,TGTGCCACCAGAGGCGGCGGGGAGCTGTTTTTT
.,TRBJ2-7,.,TRBV4-1,CASSPGTLEQYF,TGCGCCAGCAGCCCCGGGACACTTGAGCAGTACTTC
.,TRBJ2-5,.,TRBV27,CASSSALQKKETQYF,TGTGCCAGCAGTTCAGCCTTACAGAAAAAAGAGACCCAGTACTTC
.,TRBJ1-6,.,TRBV27,CASNAGRNLNSPLHF,TGTGCCAGCAACGCGGGACGGAACCTTAATTCACCCCTCCACTTT
.,TRBJ2-5,.,TRBV5-1,CASSIGQRLQQTQYF,TGCGCCAGCAGCATCGGACAGCGCCTTCAGCAGACCCAGTACTTC